These 10 T cell receptor beta chains were all obtained from the same sample, sequenced in a study of OX40 agonist ivuxolimab in advanced cancers. Using immunoSEQ multiplex PCR, the repertoire was profiled, and TCRdb retains in-frame clones only, with some absent. The table has 70,000 or so clones, roughly 87% seen once. Sequences were derived from CD4+ or CD8+ T cells sorted from blood, sampled in a trial of the OX40 agonist ivuxolimab. The receptors here all came from an adult with an advanced solid tumor such as melanoma, head and neck, liver or kidney cancer.

This rearrangement joins TRBV19 to TRBJ1-1, with unresolved D. Germline V gives CDR1 LNHDA, CDR2 SQIVND (reference sequence). Trimming took off 7 bases at V and 5 bases at J, with 14 bases between the two ends. The CDR3 has 13 amino acids. The CDR3 DNA follows: TGTGCCAGTACCCCCTGGGCGAGAACTGAAGCTTTCTTT. Translated, it gives CASTPWARTEAFF.

Points on this clone: This sample also contains other DNA sequences that code for the same CDR3. The CDR3 reads CSVEDAFGGGAGDTQYF. CDR3 DNA sequence: TGCAGCGTTGAAGATGCGTTTGGGGGCGGGGCGGGTGATACGCAGTATTTT. This chain uses TRBV29-1 with TRBJ2-3; D might be TRBD1 or TRBD2, each matching 6 bases. From germline, CDR1 is SQVTM and CDR2 ANQGSEA. The V end lost 0 bases, the J end lost 6 bases, and 22 bases lay between the germline ends. The CDR3 sequence is 17 residues long.

The gene calls are TRBV7-3 and TRBJ2-1; 9 bases are shared with TRBD2. The CDR3 is 16 amino acids. Trimming at V came to 3 bases and at J to 1 base, leaving 4 bases not matched to a gene. Germline assignment: CDR1 SGHTA and CDR2 FQGTGA. CDR3 protein: CASSFYSGGSYNEQFF. In DNA, the CDR3 is TGTGCCAGCAGCTTTTATAGCGGGGGTTCCTACAATGAGCAGTTCTTC.

The chain links TRBV4-1 to TRBJ1-5, with 7 bases matching TRBD1. CDR3 length equals 18 residues. Germline CDR1 and CDR2: MGHRA and YSYEKL. With 2 bases clipped from V and 5 bases from J, the junction kept 15 bases outside the gene matches. The CDR3 loop is CASSQSAPGAGTDQPQHF. CDR3 bases: TGCGCCAGCAGCCAATCTGCACCAGGGGCCGGGACAGATCAGCCCCAGCATTTT.

This clone has only a few counts. The V and J genes are TRBV19 and TRBJ2-2, with a weak D call TRBD1 (5 bases). Germline-derived CDR1 and CDR2 are LNHDA and SQIVND (reference sequence). Trimming stripped 3 bases from V and 5 bases from J, with 10 bases between. This CDR3 is 14 amino acids long. This chain's CDR3 is CASSISGKTGELFF. The CDR3 DNA is TGTGCCAGTAGTATTTCAGGGAAAACCGGGGAGCTGTTTTTT.

This chain connects TRBV25-1 to TRBJ2-1; a possible D gene is TRBD2 (5 bases). The CDR3 is 15 amino acids. Germline assignment: CDR1 MGHDK and CDR2 SYGVNS. The ends were cut back, 1 base at V and 2 bases at J, with 9 bases in the middle. Written as DNA, the CDR3 is TGTGCCAGCAGTGAATCCGGGGTCCCCTACAATGAGCAGTTCTTC. This codes for CASSESGVPYNEQFF.

A single count supports this clone. This chain links TRBV28 with TRBJ2-7; D is perhaps TRBD2 (5 bases). The CDR3 has 15 amino acids. CDR1 MDHEN and CDR2 SYDVKM come from the germline V gene. Trimming took off 5 bases at V and 3 bases at J, with 17 bases between the two ends. The CDR3 protein is CASSPGSSLVYEQYF. CDR3 sequence (DNA): TGTGCCAGCAGTCCGGGATCGTCACTGGTCTACGAGCAGTACTTC.

CDR3 DNA: TGCGCCAGCAGCTGGGACCGATTAATGGAGACCCAGTACTTC. Its translation: CASSWDRLMETQYF. This chain joins TRBV5-1 and TRBJ2-5; D possibly matches TRBD1 or TRBD2 (5 bases each). This CDR3 has 14 residues. V gave up 3 bases and J gave up 5 bases, with 14 bases separating them. CDR1 and CDR2 (germline): SGHRS, YFSETQ. Based on the CDR3 plus reference TRBV5-1 and TRBJ2-5, the full variable domain is KAGVTQTPRYLIKTRGQQVTLSCSPISGHRSVSWYQQTPGQGLQFLFEYFSETQRNKGNFPGRFSGRQFSNSRSEMNVSTLELGDSALYLCASSWDRLMETQYFGPGTRLLVL.

This chain joins TRBV30 and TRBJ2-7, with D perhaps assigned TRBD1 or TRBD2 (5 bases each). Germline V gene sequence: CDR1 GTSNPN, CDR2 SVGIG (reference sequence). This CDR3 spans 14 amino acids. The V end was cut by 1 base, the J end by 2 bases, with 12 bases between. CDR3 DNA sequence: TGTGCCTGGAGTGGGGGGACCGTGACCTACGAGCAGTACTTC. Translating gives CAWSGGTVTYEQYF.

The chain has TRBV5-6 and TRBJ2-1, with 12 bases that match TRBD2. The germline V gene has CDR1 SGHDT and CDR2 YYEEEE. The CDR3 consists of 14 residues. V was clipped by 2 bases and J by 8 bases; unmatched bases: 2. The CDR3 protein is CASSFLAGGYEQFF. CDR3 in DNA: TGTGCCAGCAGCTTCCTAGCGGGGGGGTATGAGCAGTTCTTC. Combining the CDR3 with reference TRBV5-6 and TRBJ2-1 gives the whole variable domain DAGVTQSPTHLIKTRGQQVTLRCSPKSGHDTVSWYQQALGQGPQFIFQYYEEEERQRGNFPDRFSGHQFPNYSSELNVNALLLGDSALYLCASSFLAGGYEQFFGPGTRLTVL.